What follows is one T cell receptor beta chain and its context. The sample originates from a study of blood T cell repertoires in COVID-19. About the study: The study drew acute and convalescent COVID-19 samples from the United States, Italy and Spain.

Authors' data handling: How many nucleated cells were present was estimated from reference gene primer amplification. Here immunoSEQ multiplex PCR was the method, and the copy in TCRdb shows in-frame clones only, minus some. V and J calls and clone size are those listed in that table; D and trimming were worked out from the DNA. This sample yields about 180,000 clones, of which roughly 88% are seen a single time; around 7% belongs to the top ten. This CDR3 comprises 13 residues. The V and J ends lost 2 bases and 9 bases respectively, with 14 bases between them. Seattle's cohort entered during active infection and was followed longitudinally.

The sequence derives from a woman in her forties with COVID-19, enrolled during active disease. The V and J genes are TRBV12-3 or TRBV12-4 and TRBJ2-7; D is possibly TRBD2 (5 bases). The sequenced sample was peripheral blood. The CDR3, as DNA: TGTGCCAGCAGTTTACCCTCACTAGTCGCGCAGTACTTC. Protein sequence: CASSLPSLVAQYF.